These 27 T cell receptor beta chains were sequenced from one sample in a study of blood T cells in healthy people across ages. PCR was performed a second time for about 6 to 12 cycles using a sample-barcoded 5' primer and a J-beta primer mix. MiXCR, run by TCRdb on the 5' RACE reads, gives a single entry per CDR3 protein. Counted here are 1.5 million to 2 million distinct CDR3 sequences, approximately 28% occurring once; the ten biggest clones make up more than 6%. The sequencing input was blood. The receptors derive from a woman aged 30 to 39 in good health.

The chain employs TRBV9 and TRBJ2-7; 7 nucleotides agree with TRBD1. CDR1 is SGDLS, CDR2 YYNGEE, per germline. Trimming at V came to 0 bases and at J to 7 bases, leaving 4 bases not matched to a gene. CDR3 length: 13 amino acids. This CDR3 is CASSVEGGPEQYF. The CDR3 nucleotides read TGTGCCAGCAGCGTAGAAGGGGGCCCGGAGCAGTACTTC.

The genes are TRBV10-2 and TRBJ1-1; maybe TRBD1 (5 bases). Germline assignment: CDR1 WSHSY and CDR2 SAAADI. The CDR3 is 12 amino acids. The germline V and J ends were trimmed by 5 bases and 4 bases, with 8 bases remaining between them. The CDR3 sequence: CASSIGATEAFF. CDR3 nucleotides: TGCGCCAGCAGTATAGGGGCCACTGAAGCTTTCTTT.

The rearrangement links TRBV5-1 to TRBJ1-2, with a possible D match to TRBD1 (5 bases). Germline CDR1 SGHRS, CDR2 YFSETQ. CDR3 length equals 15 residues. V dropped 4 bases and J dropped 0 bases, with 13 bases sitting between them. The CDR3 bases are TGCGCCAGCAGCCCGGGGACGGCAGCTAACTATGGCTACACCTTC. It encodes CASSPGTAANYGYTF.

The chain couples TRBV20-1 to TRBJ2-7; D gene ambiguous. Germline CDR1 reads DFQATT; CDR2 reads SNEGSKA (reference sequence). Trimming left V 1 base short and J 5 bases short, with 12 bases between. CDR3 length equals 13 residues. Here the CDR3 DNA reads TGCAGTGCTAGAGTTCCAGGTCTAAACGAGCAGTACTTC. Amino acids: CSARVPGLNEQYF.

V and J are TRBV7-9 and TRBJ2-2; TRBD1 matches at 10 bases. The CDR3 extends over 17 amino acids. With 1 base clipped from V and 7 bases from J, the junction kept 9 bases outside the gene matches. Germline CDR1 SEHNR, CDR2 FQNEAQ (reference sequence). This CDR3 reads CASSLDHDRGQGGELFF. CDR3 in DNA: TGTGCCAGCAGCTTAGACCACGACAGGGGGCAAGGCGGGGAGCTGTTTTTT.

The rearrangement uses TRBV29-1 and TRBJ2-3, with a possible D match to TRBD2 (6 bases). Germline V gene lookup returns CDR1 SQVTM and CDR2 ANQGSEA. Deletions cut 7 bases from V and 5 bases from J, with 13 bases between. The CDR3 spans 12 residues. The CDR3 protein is CSASNGGDTQYF. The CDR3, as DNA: TGCAGCGCCTCCAACGGGGGAGATACGCAGTATTTT.

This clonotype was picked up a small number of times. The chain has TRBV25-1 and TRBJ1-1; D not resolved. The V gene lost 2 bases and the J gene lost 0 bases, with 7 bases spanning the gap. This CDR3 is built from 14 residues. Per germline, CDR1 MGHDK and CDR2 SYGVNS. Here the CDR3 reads CASSETRVNTEAFF. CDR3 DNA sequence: TGTGCCAGCAGTGAAACTAGAGTGAACACTGAAGCTTTCTTT.

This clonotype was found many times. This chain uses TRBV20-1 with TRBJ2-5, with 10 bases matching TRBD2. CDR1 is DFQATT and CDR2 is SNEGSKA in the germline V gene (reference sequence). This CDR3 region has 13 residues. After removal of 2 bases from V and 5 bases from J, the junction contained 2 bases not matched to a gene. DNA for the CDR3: TGCAGTGCTAGACTAGCGGGAGCCGAGACCCAGTACTTC. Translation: CSARLAGAETQYF.

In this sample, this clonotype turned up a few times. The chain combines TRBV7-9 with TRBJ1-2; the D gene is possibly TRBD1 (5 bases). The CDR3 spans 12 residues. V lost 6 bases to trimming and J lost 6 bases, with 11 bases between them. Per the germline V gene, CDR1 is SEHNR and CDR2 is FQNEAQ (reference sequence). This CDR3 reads CASSYNRHGYTF. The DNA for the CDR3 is TGTGCCAGCAGTTACAACAGGCATGGCTACACCTTC.

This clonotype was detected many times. The CDR3 loop reads CASSLGGGQGVSDEQYF. In DNA form, the CDR3 reads TGTGCCAGCAGCTTAGGAGGCGGGCAGGGGGTTTCTGACGAGCAGTACTTC. The V and J genes are TRBV7-9 and TRBJ2-7; 7 nucleotides line up with TRBD1. CDR1 and CDR2 (germline): SEHNR, FQNEAQ (reference sequence). V was pared by 1 base and J by 5 bases, with 14 bases of the junction left unmatched. CDR3 length: 17 residues.

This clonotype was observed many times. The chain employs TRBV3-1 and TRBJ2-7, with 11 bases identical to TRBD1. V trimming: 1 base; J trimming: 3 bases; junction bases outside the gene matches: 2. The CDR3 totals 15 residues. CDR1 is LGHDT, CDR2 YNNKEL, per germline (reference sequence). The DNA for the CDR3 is TGTGCCAGCAGCCAAGGGGGGACAGGGGGCTACGAGCAGTACTTC. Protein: CASSQGGTGGYEQYF.

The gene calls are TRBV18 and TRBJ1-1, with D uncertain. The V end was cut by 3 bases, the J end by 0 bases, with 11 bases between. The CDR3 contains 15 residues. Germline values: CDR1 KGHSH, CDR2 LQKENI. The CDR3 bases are TGTGCCAGCTCACCTTCGCAGGACTTGAACACTGAAGCTTTCTTT. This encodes CASSPSQDLNTEAFF. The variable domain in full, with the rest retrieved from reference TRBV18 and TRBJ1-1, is NAGVMQNPRHLVRRRGQEARLRCSPMKGHSHVYWYRQLPEEGLKFMVYLQKENIIDESGMPKERFSAEFPKEGPSILRIQQVVRGDSAAYFCASSPSQDLNTEAFFGQGTRLTVV.

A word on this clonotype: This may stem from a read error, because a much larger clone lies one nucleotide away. CDR3 loop: CTTSESGTGSYEQYF. Here the CDR3 DNA reads TGTACCACCAGTGAATCCGGGACAGGGTCCTACGAGCAGTACTTC. V gene TRBV24-1 combines with J gene TRBJ2-7, with TRBD1 identical over 9 bases. This CDR3 region has 15 residues. CDR1 and CDR2 from the germline V gene are KGHDR and SFDVKD.

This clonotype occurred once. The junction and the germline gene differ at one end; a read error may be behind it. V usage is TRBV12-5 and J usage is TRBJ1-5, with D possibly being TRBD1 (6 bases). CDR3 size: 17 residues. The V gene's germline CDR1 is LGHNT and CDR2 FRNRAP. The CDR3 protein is CASGSSSGVNSYQPQHF. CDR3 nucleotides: TGTGCTAGTGGTTCTTCCTCAGGGGTGAATAGCTATCAGCCCCAGCATTTT.

The CDR3: CASSVGDVFDEQYF. CDR3 sequence (DNA): TGTGCCAGCAGCGTAGGGGACGTTTTTGACGAGCAGTACTTC. V is TRBV9 and J is TRBJ2-7; possibly TRBD1 or TRBD2 for D (5 bases each). Germline assignment: CDR1 SGDLS and CDR2 YYNGEE. The CDR3 is 14 amino acids. The V end was cut by 0 bases, the J end by 5 bases, with 12 bases between.

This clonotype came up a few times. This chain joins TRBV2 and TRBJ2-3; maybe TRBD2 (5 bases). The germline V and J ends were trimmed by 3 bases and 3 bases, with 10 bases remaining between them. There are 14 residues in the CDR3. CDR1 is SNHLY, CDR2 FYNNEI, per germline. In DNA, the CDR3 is TGTGCCAGCAGTGATCGGGAAGGAACAGATACGCAGTATTTT. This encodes CASSDREGTDTQYF.

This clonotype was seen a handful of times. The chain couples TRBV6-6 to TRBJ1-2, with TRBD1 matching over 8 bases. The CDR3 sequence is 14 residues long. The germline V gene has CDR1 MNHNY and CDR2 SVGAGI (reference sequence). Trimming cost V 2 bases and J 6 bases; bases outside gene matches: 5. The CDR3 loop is CASSYAPTGDGYTF. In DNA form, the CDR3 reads TGTGCCAGCAGTTACGCGCCGACAGGGGATGGCTACACCTTC.

The CDR3 spells CSASPGTGGSPLHF. CDR3 sequence (DNA): TGCAGTGCTAGCCCCGGGACAGGGGGATCACCCCTCCACTTT. This chain links TRBV20-1 with TRBJ1-6, with 11 bases lining up with TRBD1. V dropped 3 bases and J dropped 10; count of bases not matched to a gene: 5. This CDR3 has 14 amino acids. Per the germline V gene, CDR1 is DFQATT and CDR2 is SNEGSKA (reference sequence).

The CDR3 coding sequence is TGCGCCAGCAGCTTCCTGGAGAGCACCGGGGAGCTGTTTTTT. Translation: CASSFLESTGELFF. The chain employs TRBV5-1 and TRBJ2-2; D remains ambiguous. Germline loops: CDR1 SGHRS, CDR2 YFSETQ. The CDR3 is 14 residues long. Trimming cost V 2 bases and J 4 bases, with 9 bases left between them.

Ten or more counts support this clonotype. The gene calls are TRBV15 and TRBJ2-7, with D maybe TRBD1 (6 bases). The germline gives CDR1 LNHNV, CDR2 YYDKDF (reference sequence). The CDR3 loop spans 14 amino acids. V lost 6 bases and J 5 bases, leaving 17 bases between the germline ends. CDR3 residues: CATSIKTGIHEQYF. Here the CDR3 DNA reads TGTGCCACCAGTATTAAAACAGGGATCCACGAGCAGTACTTC.

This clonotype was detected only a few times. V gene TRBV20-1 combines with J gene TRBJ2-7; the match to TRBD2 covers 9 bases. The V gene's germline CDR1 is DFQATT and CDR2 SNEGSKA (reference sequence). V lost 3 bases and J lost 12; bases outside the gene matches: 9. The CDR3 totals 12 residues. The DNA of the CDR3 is TGCAGTGCTAGGGCGGGGGGGGCCTCTCCGTACTTC. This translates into CSARAGGASPYF.

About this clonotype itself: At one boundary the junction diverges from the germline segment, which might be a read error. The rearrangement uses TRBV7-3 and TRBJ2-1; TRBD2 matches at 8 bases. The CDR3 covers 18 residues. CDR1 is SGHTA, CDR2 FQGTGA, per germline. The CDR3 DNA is TGTGCCAGCAGCTTATTTCCTAGCGGGTCCAGCTCCTACAATGGGCAGTTCTTC. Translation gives CASSLFPSGSSSYNGQFF. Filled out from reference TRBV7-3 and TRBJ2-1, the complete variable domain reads GAGVSQTPSNKVTEKGKYVELRCDPISGHTALYWYRQSLGQGPEFLIYFQGTGAADDSGLPNDRFFAVRPEGSVSTLKIQRTERGDSAVYLCASSLFPSGSSSYNGQFFGPGTRLTVL.

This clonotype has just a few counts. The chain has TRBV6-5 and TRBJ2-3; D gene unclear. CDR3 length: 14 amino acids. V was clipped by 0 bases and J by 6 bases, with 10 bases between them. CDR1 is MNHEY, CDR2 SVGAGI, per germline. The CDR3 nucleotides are TGTGCCAGCAGTTACTCAAGGGCCTCGGATACGCAGTATTTT. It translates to CASSYSRASDTQYF.

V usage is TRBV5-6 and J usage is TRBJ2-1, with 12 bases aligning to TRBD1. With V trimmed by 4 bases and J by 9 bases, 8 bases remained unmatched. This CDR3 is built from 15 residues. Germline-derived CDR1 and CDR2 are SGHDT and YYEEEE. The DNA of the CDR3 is TGTGCCAGCAGCGGACGGGACAGGGGGCAAGCTGAGCAGTTCTTC. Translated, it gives CASSGRDRGQAEQFF.

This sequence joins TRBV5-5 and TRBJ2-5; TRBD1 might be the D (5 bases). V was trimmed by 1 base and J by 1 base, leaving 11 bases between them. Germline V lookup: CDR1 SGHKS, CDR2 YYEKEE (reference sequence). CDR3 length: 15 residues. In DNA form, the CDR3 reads TGTGCCAGCAGCTTGTTGCGACAGACCCAAGAGACCCAGTACTTC. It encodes CASSLLRQTQETQYF.

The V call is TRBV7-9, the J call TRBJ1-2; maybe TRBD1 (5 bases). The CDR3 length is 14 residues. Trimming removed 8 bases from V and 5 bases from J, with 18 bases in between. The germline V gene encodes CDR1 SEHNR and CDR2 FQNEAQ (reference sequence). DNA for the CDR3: TGTGCCAGCGGGGCCGCAGGGCCCTTTTATGGCTACACCTTC. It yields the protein CASGAAGPFYGYTF.

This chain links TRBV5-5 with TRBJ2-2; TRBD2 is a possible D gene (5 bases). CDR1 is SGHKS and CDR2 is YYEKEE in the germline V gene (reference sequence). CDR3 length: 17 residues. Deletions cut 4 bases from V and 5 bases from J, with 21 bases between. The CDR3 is CASSLGPGLIQTGELFF. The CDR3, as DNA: TGTGCCAGCAGCCTTGGACCGGGGTTGATTCAAACCGGGGAGCTGTTTTTT.